A single sample gave rise to the 22 T cell receptor beta chains below, sequenced in a study of T cell clonality in common variable immunodeficiency. The repertoire was sequenced with immunoSEQ multiplex PCR; TCRdb's copy has only in-frame clones and lacks some. The sample includes more than 65,000 clones, none of them occurring once. Sequencing was carried out using peripheral blood mononuclear cells. These TCRs come from a person aged 18-69 years in good health.

This clone was recorded many times. Read coverage stops 3 residues before the CDR3 terminus; the germline J gene supplies the remainder. The rearrangement uses TRBV7-9 and TRBJ2-7, with D possibly TRBD2 on 7 matching bases. V gave up 8 bases and J gave up 5 bases, with 19 bases separating them. Germline CDR1 SEHNR, CDR2 FQNEAQ (reference sequence). The CDR3 length is 14 residues. The CDR3 sequence: CASDMGGAENEQYF. The CDR3 DNA, read in part, is TGTGCCAGCGACATGGGGGGGGCTGAAAACGAG.

This clone occurred many times. The read falls 3 residues short of the CDR3 end, and the missing part is taken from the germline J gene. The chain is built from TRBV19 and TRBJ2-3; D call uncertain. This CDR3 comprises 12 residues. Germline CDR1 is LNHDA and CDR2 is SQIVND (reference sequence). V shed 5 bases and J shed 1 base, with 4 bases lying between them. CDR3 residues: CASSRGTDTQYF. The CDR3 bases that were read are TGTGCCAGTAGTCGGGGCACAGATACG.

This clone was seen at least ten times. The read comes to an end 3 residues before the CDR3 does, leaving the germline J gene to fill in the end. The chain is built from TRBV6-1 and TRBJ1-5; TRBD1 might be the D (6 bases). Germline V lookup: CDR1 MNHNS, CDR2 SASEGT. V was trimmed by 2 bases and J by 7 bases, leaving 15 bases between them. The CDR3 length is 15 residues. CDR3 bases read: TGTGCCAGCAGTGAATGGGGAGGACAGTTCCAGCCC. It codes for CASSEWGGQFQP. The whole CDR3 reads CASSEWGGQFQPQHF.

This clone was seen at least ten times. Read data end 3 residues before the CDR3 end; the end is taken from the germline J gene. The chain employs TRBV7-3 and TRBJ2-5; the match to TRBD2 covers 12 bases. This CDR3 comprises 16 residues. V shed 4 bases, J shed 0 bases, and the junction held 3 bases outside the gene matches. Per germline, CDR1 SGHTA and CDR2 FQGTGA. The sequenced part of the CDR3 DNA is TGTGCCAGCAGCTCCGGGACTAGCGGGTACCAAGAGACC. Translating it yields CASSSGTSGYQET. The entire CDR3 sequence reads CASSSGTSGYQETQYF.

This clone showed up many times. CDR3 DNA, as far as it was read: TGTGCCAGCATCTCGGGACTAGCGGGAGACAATGAG. Its translation is CASISGLAGDNE. The entire CDR3 protein is CASISGLAGDNEQFF. The chain has TRBV5-4 and TRBJ2-1, with TRBD2 matching over 14 bases. The CDR3 end is not reached by the read, which stops 3 residues before it; the germline J gene fills it in. The CDR3 consists of 15 residues. Germline V gene lookup returns CDR1 SGHNT and CDR2 YYREEE (reference sequence). The ends lost 6 bases at V and 5 bases at J; junction bases unmatched: 4.

This clone showed up many times. The CDR3 end falls 3 residues outside the read, so it is completed with the germline J gene. The chain recombines TRBV20-1 with TRBJ2-5, with 14 bases matching TRBD2. J gave up 5 bases and V 3 bases, and 5 bases lay outside the gene matches. Germline CDR1 reads DFQATT; CDR2 reads SNEGSKA (reference sequence). This CDR3 is 15 amino acids long. The CDR3 bases that were read are TGCAGTGCTAGCGGACTAGCGGGAGGCGGGGAGACC. It translates to CSASGLAGGGET. The CDR3 in its entirety is CSASGLAGGGETQYF.

This clone has ten or more counts. The CDR3 end is not reached by the read, which stops 3 residues before it; the germline J gene fills it in. V and J are TRBV29-1 and TRBJ1-2; D remains ambiguous. Germline lookup yields CDR1 SQVTM and CDR2 ANQGSEA. The CDR3 totals 12 residues. The ends were cut back, 2 bases at V and 2 bases at J, with 6 bases in the middle. The sequenced part of the CDR3 DNA is TGCAGCGTTGAACGTCAGAACTATGGC. Translating gives CSVERQNYG. The whole CDR3 sequence is CSVERQNYGYTF.

This clone was seen many times. A junction end diverges from the germline sequence, so it may reflect a read error. The read falls 3 residues short of the CDR3 end, and the missing part is taken from the germline J gene. V usage is TRBV4-2 and J usage is TRBJ2-1; a possible D gene is TRBD2 (6 bases). Germline V gene data show CDR1 as LGHNA and CDR2 as YNFKEQ. The CDR3 covers 16 residues. The CDR3 is CASSQDWGVSYNEQFF. CDR3 bases read: TGCGCCAGCAGCCAAGACTGGGGGGTCTCCTACAATGAG.

This clone has at least ten counts. From the germline J gene comes the end of the CDR3, since the read stops 3 residues before it. J is TRBJ2-3 and V is TRBV19, with unresolved D. The germline V and J ends were trimmed by 8 bases and 5 bases, with 14 bases remaining between them. CDR1 is LNHDA and CDR2 is SQIVND in the germline V gene (reference sequence). The CDR3 has 13 amino acids. CDR3: CASPRFGRDTQYF. CDR3 bases read: TGTGCCAGTCCGCGTTTTGGGCGAGATACG. The variable domain in full, with the rest retrieved from reference TRBV19 and TRBJ2-3, is DGGITQSPKYLFRKEGQNVTLSCEQNLNHDAMYWYRQDPGQGLRLIYYSQIVNDFQKGDIAEGYSVSREKKESFPLTVTSAQKNPTAFYLCASPRFGRDTQYFGPGTRLTVL.

This clone was picked up many times. The observed sequence ends 3 residues before the CDR3 terminus, with the missing tail filled in from the germline J gene. J is TRBJ2-7 and V is TRBV29-1; possibly TRBD1 for D (5 bases). The germline V and J ends were trimmed by 4 bases and 0 bases, with 10 bases remaining between them. Germline values: CDR1 SQVTM, CDR2 ANQGSEA. CDR3 length: 13 residues. Incomplete CDR3 DNA: TGCAGCGTTGTCAGGGAAAGCTCCTACGAG. Translating gives CSVVRESSYE. The whole CDR3 sequence is CSVVRESSYEQYF.

This clone was seen ten or more times. The read comes to an end 3 residues before the CDR3 does, leaving the germline J gene to fill in the end. Within the sample, other DNA sequences also encode this same CDR3. The V gene is TRBV12-3 or TRBV12-4, the J gene TRBJ1-4; perhaps TRBD1 as D (5 bases). The CDR3 totals 14 residues. Trimming removed 2 bases at V and 3 bases at J, with 7 bases between. CDR3 region: CASSLRGANEKLFF. CDR3 bases read: TGTGCCAGCAGTTTAAGGGGCGCTAATGAAAAA.

This clone was counted at least ten times. The read terminates 3 residues before the CDR3 end, so the remaining end is supplied by the germline J gene. The chain carries TRBV5-4 and TRBJ2-1; 10 bases agree with TRBD2. Germline V gene sequence: CDR1 SGHNT, CDR2 YYREEE (reference sequence). Unmatched junction bases numbered 5, after V lost 4 bases and J lost 4 bases. There are 15 residues in the CDR3. CDR3 DNA (partial): TGTGCCAGCAGCCCCGGGACTAGCGAGTACAATGAG. Translation gives CASSPGTSEYNE. The full-length CDR3 reads as CASSPGTSEYNEQFF. Full variable domain (missing parts from reference TRBV5-4 and TRBJ2-1): ETGVTQSPTHLIKTRGQQVTLRCSSQSGHNTVSWYQQALGQGPQFIFQYYREEENGRGNFPPRFSGLQFPNYSSELNVNALELDDSALYLCASSPGTSEYNEQFFGPGTRLTVL.

This clone came up many times. The read is 3 residues too short to cover the CDR3 end, so that end is filled in from the germline J gene. V usage is TRBV5-4 and J usage is TRBJ2-5, with 7 bases identical to TRBD1. This CDR3 spans 14 amino acids. With V trimmed by 2 bases and J by 3 bases, 4 bases remained unmatched. Germline V lookup: CDR1 SGHNT, CDR2 YYREEE (reference sequence). CDR3: CASSLPGQKETQYF. The CDR3 bases that were read are TGTGCCAGCAGCTTACCGGGACAGAAAGAGACC.

This clone has a count of ten or more. The CDR3 end is not reached by the read, which stops 3 residues before it; the germline J gene fills it in. V is TRBV5-1 and J is TRBJ2-1, with 7 bases fitting TRBD1. The CDR3 consists of 14 residues. V was clipped by 1 base and J by 6 bases; unmatched bases: 4. In germline, CDR1 is SGHRS, CDR2 YFSETQ. The CDR3 is CASSLTTGLNEQFF. CDR3 DNA (partial): TGCGCCAGCAGCTTGACGACAGGGCTCAATGAG.

This clone showed up many times. The missing CDR3 end, 3 residues past where the read stops, is filled in from the germline J gene. The chain uses TRBV19 and TRBJ2-7; TRBD2 matches 8 bases. V lost 10 bases, J lost 0 bases, and 5 bases stayed unmatched. Germline V lookup: CDR1 LNHDA, CDR2 SQIVND (reference sequence). The CDR3 spans 13 residues. Incomplete CDR3 DNA: TGTGCCACGAAGCGGGAGAGCTCCTACGAG. Translation: CATKRESSYE. The whole CDR3 protein reads CATKRESSYEQYF. Using reference TRBV19 and TRBJ2-7 for the parts outside the CDR3, the full variable domain is DGGITQSPKYLFRKEGQNVTLSCEQNLNHDAMYWYRQDPGQGLRLIYYSQIVNDFQKGDIAEGYSVSREKKESFPLTVTSAQKNPTAFYLCATKRESSYEQYFGPGTRLTVT.

This clone was recorded many times. The read halts 3 residues ahead of the CDR3 end, with the missing end drawn from the germline J gene. The gene calls are TRBV19 and TRBJ2-2, with D tentatively TRBD2 (7 bases). The ends were cut back, 7 bases at V and 3 bases at J, with 21 bases in the middle. The CDR3 loop spans 17 amino acids. The germline CDR1 and CDR2 sequences are LNHDA and SQIVND (reference sequence). The chain's CDR3 is CASTPDAQGGYTGELFF. CDR3 DNA, as far as it was read: TGTGCCAGTACCCCCGACGCACAGGGAGGGTACACCGGGGAG.

This clone showed up many times. Sequencing ends 3 residues short of the CDR3 end; the germline J gene provides the rest. The rearrangement joins TRBV19 to TRBJ2-3; 7 bases are shared with TRBD2. The CDR3 runs 15 residues. V lost 3 bases to trimming and J lost 0 bases; unmatched junction nucleotides: 3. Germline lookup yields CDR1 LNHDA and CDR2 SQIVND (reference sequence). CDR3: CASSMHGGSTDTQYF. The sequenced CDR3 bases are TGTGCCAGTAGTATGCACGGGGGGAGCACAGATACG. The variable domain in full, with the rest retrieved from reference TRBV19 and TRBJ2-3, is DGGITQSPKYLFRKEGQNVTLSCEQNLNHDAMYWYRQDPGQGLRLIYYSQIVNDFQKGDIAEGYSVSREKKESFPLTVTSAQKNPTAFYLCASSMHGGSTDTQYFGPGTRLTVL.

This clone has ten or more counts. At one boundary the junction diverges from the germline segment, which might be a read error. Read data end 3 residues before the CDR3 end; the end is taken from the germline J gene. The chain is built from TRBV4-2 and TRBJ2-1; possible D gene TRBD2, 5 bases. The CDR3 length is 17 residues. CDR1 is LGHNA and CDR2 is YNFKEQ in the germline V gene. CDR3 region: CASSPHGASGSYNEQFF. The covered CDR3 bases are TGCGCCAGCAGCCCCCATGGAGCAAGCGGCTCCTACAATGAG.

In its sample, this clone was seen many times. The sequenced part of the CDR3 DNA is TGTGCCAGCAGCTTGGTGGGGGGGTCGAACACCGGGGAG. Translation gives CASSLVGGSNTGE. The complete CDR3 sequence is CASSLVGGSNTGELFF. The chain is built from TRBV5-4 and TRBJ2-2; TRBD2 matches 7 bases. Read sequence stops 3 residues before the CDR3 end, and the germline J gene provides the missing end. The trim removed 0 bases at V and 0 bases at J, leaving 2 bases unmatched. Germline assignment: CDR1 SGHNT and CDR2 YYREEE (reference sequence). The CDR3 spans 16 residues. Based on the CDR3 plus reference TRBV5-4 and TRBJ2-2, the full variable domain is ETGVTQSPTHLIKTRGQQVTLRCSSQSGHNTVSWYQQALGQGPQFIFQYYREEENGRGNFPPRFSGLQFPNYSSELNVNALELDDSALYLCASSLVGGSNTGELFFGEGSRLTVL.

This clone occurred many times. Read coverage stops 3 residues before the CDR3 terminus; the germline J gene supplies the remainder. The chain uses TRBV5-1 and TRBJ2-1; 14 nucleotides match TRBD2. V shed 1 base and J 6 bases; nucleotides not matched to a gene: 3. The CDR3 has 16 residues. Germline-derived CDR1 and CDR2 are SGHRS and YFSETQ. The part of the CDR3 DNA that was read is TGCGCCAGCAGCTTGTTCGGGACTAGCGGGAGCAATGAG. Translating it yields CASSLFGTSGSNE. The CDR3 reads in full as CASSLFGTSGSNEQFF.

This clone was observed a handful of times. The read falls 3 residues short of the CDR3 end, and the missing part is taken from the germline J gene. V is TRBV10-2 and J is TRBJ2-5; D possibly corresponds to TRBD1 (5 bases). Trimming removed 2 bases from V and 5 bases from J, with 9 bases in between. This CDR3 contains 13 residues. Germline CDR1 and CDR2: WSHSY and SAAADI. CDR3 residues: CASSEIGAETQYF. The CDR3 DNA, read in part, is TGCGCCAGCAGTGAGATAGGGGCCGAGACC.

This clone was counted many times. From the germline J gene comes the end of the CDR3, since the read stops 3 residues before it. The rearrangement uses TRBV5-6 and TRBJ2-7; maybe TRBD1 (6 bases). V was pared by 1 base and J by 0 bases, with 11 bases between. Germline CDR1 and CDR2: SGHDT and YYEEEE. The CDR3 consists of 15 residues. The CDR3 spells CASSLLQGRSYEQYF. Incomplete CDR3 DNA: TGTGCCAGCAGCTTGTTACAGGGTCGCTCCTACGAG.